These 2 T cell receptor beta chains were all obtained from the same sample, sequenced in a study of cytomegalovirus exposure and HLA in healthy donors. Vbeta (60) and Jbeta (13) primers were used in the PCR. Clones were sequenced by immunoSEQ multiplex PCR, and TCRdb holds only the in-frame ones, with some missing. The sample yields a few hundred thousand clones, around 80% seen once. Sequenced input: PBMCs. All receptors come from a girl aged 2-10 years in good health and CMV-seronegative.

The chain carries TRBV2 and TRBJ2-1; 8 nucleotides align to TRBD1. Germline V gives CDR1 SNHLY, CDR2 FYNNEI. Trimming removed 2 bases from V and 4 bases from J; junction bases left unmatched: 7. This CDR3 region has 16 residues. The CDR3 nucleotides read TGTGCCAGCAGTGAATTTCGGACAGGGTATTACAATGAGCAGTTCTTC. This gives the protein CASSEFRTGYYNEQFF.

The rearrangement uses TRBV6-1 and TRBJ2-7; 8 bases fit TRBD2. The V gene's germline CDR1 is MNHNS and CDR2 SASEGT. J was trimmed by 7 bases and V by 10 bases; bases with no gene match: 15. The CDR3 runs 14 residues. As DNA, the CDR3 is TGTGCCACCGACTTGCGAGCGGGAGCGAGAGAGCAGTACTTC. Its protein product is CATDLRAGAREQYF.